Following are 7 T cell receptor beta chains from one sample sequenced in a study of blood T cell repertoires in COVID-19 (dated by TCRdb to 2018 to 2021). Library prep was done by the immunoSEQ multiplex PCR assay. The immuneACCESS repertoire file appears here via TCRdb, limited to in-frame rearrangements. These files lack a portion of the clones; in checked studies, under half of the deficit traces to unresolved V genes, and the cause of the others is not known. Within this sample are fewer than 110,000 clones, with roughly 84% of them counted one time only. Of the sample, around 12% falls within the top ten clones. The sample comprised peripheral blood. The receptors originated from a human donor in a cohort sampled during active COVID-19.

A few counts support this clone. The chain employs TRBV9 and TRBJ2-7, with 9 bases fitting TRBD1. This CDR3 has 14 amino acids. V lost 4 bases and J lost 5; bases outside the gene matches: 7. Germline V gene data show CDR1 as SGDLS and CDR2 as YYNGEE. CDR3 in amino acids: CASSKDRGRNEQYF. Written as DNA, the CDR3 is TGTGCCAGCAGCAAAGACAGGGGGAGGAACGAGCAGTACTTC.

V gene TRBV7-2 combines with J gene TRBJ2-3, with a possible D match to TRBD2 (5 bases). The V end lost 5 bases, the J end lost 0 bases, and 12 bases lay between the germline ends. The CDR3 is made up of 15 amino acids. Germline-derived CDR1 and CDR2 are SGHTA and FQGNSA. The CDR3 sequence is CASSPYQRSTDTQYF. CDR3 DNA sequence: TGTGCCAGCAGCCCGTACCAGCGGAGCACAGATACGCAGTATTTT.

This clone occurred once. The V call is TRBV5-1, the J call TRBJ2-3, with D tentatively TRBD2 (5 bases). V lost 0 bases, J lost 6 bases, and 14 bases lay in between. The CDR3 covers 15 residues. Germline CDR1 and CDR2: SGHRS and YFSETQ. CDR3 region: CASSLVAGRMDTQYF. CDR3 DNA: TGCGCCAGCAGCTTGGTCGCGGGCCGGATGGATACGCAGTATTTT.

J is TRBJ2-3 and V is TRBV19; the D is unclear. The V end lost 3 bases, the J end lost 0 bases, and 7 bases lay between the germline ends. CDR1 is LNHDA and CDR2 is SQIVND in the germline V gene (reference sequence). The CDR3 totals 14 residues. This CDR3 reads CASSIASSTDTQYF. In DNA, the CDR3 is TGTGCCAGTAGTATCGCTAGTAGCACAGATACGCAGTATTTT.

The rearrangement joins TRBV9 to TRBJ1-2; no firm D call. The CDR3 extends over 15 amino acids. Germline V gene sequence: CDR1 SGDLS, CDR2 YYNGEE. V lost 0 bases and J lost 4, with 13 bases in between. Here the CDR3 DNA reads TGTGCCAGCAGCGTAGCGGAGGGATCTCTCTATGGCTACACCTTC. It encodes CASSVAEGSLYGYTF.

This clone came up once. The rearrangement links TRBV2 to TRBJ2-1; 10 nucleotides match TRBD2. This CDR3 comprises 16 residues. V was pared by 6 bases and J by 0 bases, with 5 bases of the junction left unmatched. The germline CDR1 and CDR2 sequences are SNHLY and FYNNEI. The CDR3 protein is CASRFGLAASYNEQFF. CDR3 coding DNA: TGTGCCAGCAGGTTCGGACTAGCGGCCTCCTACAATGAGCAGTTCTTC.

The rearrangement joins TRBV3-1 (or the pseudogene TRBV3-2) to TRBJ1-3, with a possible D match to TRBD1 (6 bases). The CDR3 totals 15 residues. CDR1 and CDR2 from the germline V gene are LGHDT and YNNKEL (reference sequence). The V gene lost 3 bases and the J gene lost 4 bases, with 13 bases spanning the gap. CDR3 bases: TGTGCCAGCAGCCAGGACAGAAACACGGGAAACACCATATATTTT. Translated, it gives CASSQDRNTGNTIYF.